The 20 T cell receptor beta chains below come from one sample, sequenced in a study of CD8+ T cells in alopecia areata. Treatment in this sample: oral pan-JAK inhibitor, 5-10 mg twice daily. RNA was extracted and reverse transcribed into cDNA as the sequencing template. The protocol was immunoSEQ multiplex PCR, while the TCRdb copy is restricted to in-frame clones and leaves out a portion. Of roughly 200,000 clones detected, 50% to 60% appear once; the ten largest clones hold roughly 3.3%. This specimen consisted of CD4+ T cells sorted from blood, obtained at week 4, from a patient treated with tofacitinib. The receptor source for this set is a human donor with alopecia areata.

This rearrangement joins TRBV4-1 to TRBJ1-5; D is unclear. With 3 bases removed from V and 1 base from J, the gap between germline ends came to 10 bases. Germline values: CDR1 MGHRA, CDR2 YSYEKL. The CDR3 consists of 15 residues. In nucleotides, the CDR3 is TGCGCCAGCAGCCAGGACGGGAAAAGCAATCAGCCCCAGCATTTT. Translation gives CASSQDGKSNQPQHF.

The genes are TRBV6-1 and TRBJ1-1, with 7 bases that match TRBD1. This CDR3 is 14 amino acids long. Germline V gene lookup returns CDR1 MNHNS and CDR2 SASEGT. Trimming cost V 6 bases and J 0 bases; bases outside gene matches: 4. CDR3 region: CASRGDSMNTEAFF. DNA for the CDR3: TGTGCCAGCAGAGGGGACAGCATGAACACTGAAGCTTTCTTT.

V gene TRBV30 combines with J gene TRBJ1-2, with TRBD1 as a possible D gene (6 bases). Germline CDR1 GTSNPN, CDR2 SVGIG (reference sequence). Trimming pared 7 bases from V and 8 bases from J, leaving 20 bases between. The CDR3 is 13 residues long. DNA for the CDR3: TGTGCCTCTGCGGATTACAGGGCTTGGGGCTACACCTTC. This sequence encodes CASADYRAWGYTF.

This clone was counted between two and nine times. The CDR3 reads CAISAIGSPLHF. The CDR3 DNA is TGTGCCATCAGTGCTATTGGTTCACCCCTCCACTTT. This chain joins TRBV10-3 and TRBJ1-6; the D is unclear. V dropped 4 bases and J dropped 9 bases, with 7 bases sitting between them. Germline-derived CDR1 and CDR2 are ENHRY and SYGVKD. The CDR3 has 12 residues.

The CDR3 loop is CASSSTSTDTQYF. The CDR3 nucleotides are TGTGCCAGCAGTTCCACTAGCACAGATACGCAGTATTTT. The chain couples TRBV9 to TRBJ2-3; D call uncertain. This CDR3 has 13 residues. The germline V gene has CDR1 SGDLS and CDR2 YYNGEE. The germline V and J ends were trimmed by 5 bases and 0 bases, with 7 bases remaining between them.

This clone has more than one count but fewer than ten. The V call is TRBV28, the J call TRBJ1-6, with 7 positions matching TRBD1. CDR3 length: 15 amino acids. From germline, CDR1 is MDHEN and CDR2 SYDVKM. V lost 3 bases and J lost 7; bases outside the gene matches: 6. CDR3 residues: CASSFGGTANSPLHF. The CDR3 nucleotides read TGTGCCAGCAGTTTTGGTGGGACAGCGAATTCACCCCTCCACTTT.

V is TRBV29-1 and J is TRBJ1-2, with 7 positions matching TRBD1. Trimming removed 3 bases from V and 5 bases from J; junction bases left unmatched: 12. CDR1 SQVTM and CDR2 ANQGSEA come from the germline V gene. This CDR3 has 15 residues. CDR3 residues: CSVELPGQKFYGYTF. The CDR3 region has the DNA TGCAGCGTTGAGCTACCGGGACAGAAATTTTATGGCTACACCTTC.

The CDR3 protein is CSVETGVNYGYTF. In DNA form, the CDR3 reads TGCAGCGTGGAGACAGGGGTTAACTATGGCTACACCTTC. This sequence joins TRBV29-1 and TRBJ1-2, with 8 bases that match TRBD1. V dropped 6 bases and J dropped 1; count of bases not matched to a gene: 4. Germline CDR1 SQVTM, CDR2 ANQGSEA. The CDR3 covers 13 residues.

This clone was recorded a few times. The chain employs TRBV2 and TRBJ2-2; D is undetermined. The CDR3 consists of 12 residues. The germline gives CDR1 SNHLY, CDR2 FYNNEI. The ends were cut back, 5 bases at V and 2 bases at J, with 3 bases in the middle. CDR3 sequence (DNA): TGTGCCAGCAGTCGAAACACCGGGGAGCTGTTTTTT. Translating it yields CASSRNTGELFF.

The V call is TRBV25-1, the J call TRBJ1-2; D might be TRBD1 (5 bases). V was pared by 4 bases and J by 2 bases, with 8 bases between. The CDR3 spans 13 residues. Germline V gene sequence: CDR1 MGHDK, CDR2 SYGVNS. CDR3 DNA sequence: TGTGCCAGCAGTGCCGGGACCAACTATGGCTACACCTTC. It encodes CASSAGTNYGYTF.

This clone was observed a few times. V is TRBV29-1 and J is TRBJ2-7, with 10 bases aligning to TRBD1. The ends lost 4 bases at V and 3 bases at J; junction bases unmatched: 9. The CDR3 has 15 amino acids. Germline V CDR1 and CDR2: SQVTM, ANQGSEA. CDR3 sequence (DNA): TGCAGCGTTGTATCCGGGACAGGGGCTGTCTACGAGCAGTACTTC. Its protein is CSVVSGTGAVYEQYF.

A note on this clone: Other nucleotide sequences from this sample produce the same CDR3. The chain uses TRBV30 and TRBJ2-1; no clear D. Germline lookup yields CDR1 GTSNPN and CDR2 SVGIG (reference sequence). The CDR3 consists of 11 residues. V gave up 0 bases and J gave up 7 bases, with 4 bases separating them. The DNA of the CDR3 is TGTGCCTGGAGTGTACGGAATGAGCAGTTCTTC. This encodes CAWSVRNEQFF.

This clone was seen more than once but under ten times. The CDR3, as DNA: TGTGCCAGCAGTGAACGGGCGTCTCGCTACGAGCAGTACTTC. It encodes CASSERASRYEQYF. The chain has TRBV2 and TRBJ2-7; D is ambiguous. CDR1 is SNHLY and CDR2 is FYNNEI in the germline V gene. CDR3 length: 14 amino acids. Deletions cut 2 bases from V and 3 bases from J, with 11 bases between.

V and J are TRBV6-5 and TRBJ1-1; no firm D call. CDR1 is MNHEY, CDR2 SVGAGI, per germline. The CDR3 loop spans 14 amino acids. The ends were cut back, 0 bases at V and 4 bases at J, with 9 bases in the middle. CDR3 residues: CASSYSRAFTEAFF. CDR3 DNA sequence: TGTGCCAGCAGTTACTCGAGGGCATTCACTGAAGCTTTCTTT.

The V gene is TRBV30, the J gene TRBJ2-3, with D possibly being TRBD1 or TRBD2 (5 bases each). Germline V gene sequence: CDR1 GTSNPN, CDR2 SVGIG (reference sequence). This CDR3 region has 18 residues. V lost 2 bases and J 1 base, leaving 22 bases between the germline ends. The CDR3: CAWSRQRGSPWGTDTQYF. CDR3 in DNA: TGTGCCTGGAGTAGGCAACGGGGCTCCCCTTGGGGCACAGATACGCAGTATTTT.

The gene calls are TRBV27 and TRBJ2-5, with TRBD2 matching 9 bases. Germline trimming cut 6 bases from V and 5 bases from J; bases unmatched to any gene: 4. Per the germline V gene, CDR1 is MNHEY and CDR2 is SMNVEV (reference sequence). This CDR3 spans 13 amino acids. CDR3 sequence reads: CASRAGGQETQYF. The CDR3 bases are TGTGCCAGCAGAGCGGGGGGACAGGAGACCCAGTACTTC.

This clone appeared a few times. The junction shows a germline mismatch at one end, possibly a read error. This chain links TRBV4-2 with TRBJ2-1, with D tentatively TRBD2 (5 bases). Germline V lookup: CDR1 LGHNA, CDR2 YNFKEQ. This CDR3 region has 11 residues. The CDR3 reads CASSQEADYIF. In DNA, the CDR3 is TGTGCCAGCAGCCAAGAGGCCGACTACATCTTC.

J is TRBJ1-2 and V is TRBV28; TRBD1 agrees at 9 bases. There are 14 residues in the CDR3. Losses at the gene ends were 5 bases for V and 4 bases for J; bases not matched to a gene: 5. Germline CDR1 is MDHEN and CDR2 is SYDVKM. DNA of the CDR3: TGTGCCAGCAGTAACTCGGACAGGGGCTATGGCTACACCTTC. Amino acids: CASSNSDRGYGYTF.

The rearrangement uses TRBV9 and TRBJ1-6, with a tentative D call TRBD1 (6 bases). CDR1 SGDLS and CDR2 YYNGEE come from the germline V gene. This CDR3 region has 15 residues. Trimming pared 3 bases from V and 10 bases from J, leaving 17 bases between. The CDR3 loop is CASSGSGQRGSPLHF. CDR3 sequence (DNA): TGTGCCAGCAGCGGATCAGGACAGCGTGGCTCACCCCTCCACTTT.

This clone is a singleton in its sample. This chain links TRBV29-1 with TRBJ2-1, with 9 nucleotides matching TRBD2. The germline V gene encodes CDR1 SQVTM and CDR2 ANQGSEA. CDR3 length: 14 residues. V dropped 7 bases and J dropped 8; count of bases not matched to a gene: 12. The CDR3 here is CSGLAGGPGDEQFF. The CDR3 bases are TGCAGCGGGCTTGCGGGGGGGCCTGGGGATGAGCAGTTCTTC.